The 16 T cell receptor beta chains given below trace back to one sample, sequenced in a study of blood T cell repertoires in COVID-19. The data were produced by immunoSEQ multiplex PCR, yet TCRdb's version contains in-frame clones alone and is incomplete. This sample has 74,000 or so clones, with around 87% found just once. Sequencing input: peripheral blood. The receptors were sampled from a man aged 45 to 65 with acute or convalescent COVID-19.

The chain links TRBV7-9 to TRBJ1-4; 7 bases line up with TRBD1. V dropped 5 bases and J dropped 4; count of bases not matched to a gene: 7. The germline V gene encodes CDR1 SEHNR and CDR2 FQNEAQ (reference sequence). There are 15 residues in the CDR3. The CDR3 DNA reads TGTGCCAGCAGCCCCGGGACAGCTGGTAATGAAAAACTGTTTTTT. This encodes CASSPGTAGNEKLFF. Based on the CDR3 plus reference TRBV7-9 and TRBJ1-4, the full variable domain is DTGVSQNPRHKITKRGQNVTFRCDPISEHNRLYWYRQTLGQGPEFLTYFQNEAQLEKSRLLSDRFSAERPKGSFSTLEIQRTEQGDSAMYLCASSPGTAGNEKLFFGSGTQLSVL.

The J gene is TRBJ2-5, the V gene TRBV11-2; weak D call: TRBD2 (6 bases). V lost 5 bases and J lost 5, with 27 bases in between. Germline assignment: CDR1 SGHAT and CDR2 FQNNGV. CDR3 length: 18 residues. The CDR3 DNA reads TGTGCCAGCAGCCTCCCTATCCGGAGGGGTCTGCGAGGGGAGACCCAGTACTTC. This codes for CASSLPIRRGLRGETQYF. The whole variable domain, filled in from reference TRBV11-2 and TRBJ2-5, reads EAGVAQSPRYKIIEKRQSVAFWCNPISGHATLYWYQQILGQGPKLLIQFQNNGVVDDSQLPKDRFSAERLKGVDSTLKIQPAKLEDSAVYLCASSLPIRRGLRGETQYFGPGTRLLVL.

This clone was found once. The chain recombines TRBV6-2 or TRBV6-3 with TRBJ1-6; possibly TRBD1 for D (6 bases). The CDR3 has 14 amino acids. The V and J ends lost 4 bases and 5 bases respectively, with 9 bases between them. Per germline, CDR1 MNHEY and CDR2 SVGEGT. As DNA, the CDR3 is TGTGCCAGCAGTTCCCGGACAGATAATTCACCCCTCCACTTT. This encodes CASSSRTDNSPLHF.

CDR3 DNA: TGTGCCAGCAGGGGGGGGCTGATGGAGACCCAGTACTTC. It translates to CASRGGLMETQYF. This rearrangement joins TRBV28 to TRBJ2-5; weak D call: TRBD2 (7 bases). V was clipped by 6 bases and J by 5 bases, with 13 bases between them. CDR3 length equals 13 residues. Germline CDR1 is MDHEN and CDR2 is SYDVKM.

The DNA for the CDR3 is TGTGCCACCAGCAGAGATCGGAGCGGGAGATTGGGATCCTACGAGCAGTACGTC. Its protein product is CATSRDRSGRLGSYEQYV. This chain connects TRBV15 to TRBJ2-7; 8 bases match TRBD2. CDR3 length equals 18 residues. V gave up 0 bases and J gave up 1 base; unmatched junction bases: 11. Per the germline V gene, CDR1 is LNHNV and CDR2 is YYDKDF (reference sequence).

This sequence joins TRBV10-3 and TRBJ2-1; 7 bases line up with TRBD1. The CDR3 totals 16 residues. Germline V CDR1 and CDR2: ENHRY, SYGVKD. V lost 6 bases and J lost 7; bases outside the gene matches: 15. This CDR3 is CAIRPGTVFPGNEQFF. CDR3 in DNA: TGTGCCATCAGACCCGGGACAGTTTTCCCGGGGAATGAGCAGTTCTTC.

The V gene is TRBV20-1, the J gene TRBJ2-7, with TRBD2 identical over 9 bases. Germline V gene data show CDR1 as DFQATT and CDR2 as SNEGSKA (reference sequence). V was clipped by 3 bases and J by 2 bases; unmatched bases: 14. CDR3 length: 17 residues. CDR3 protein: CSASRQGGGGRAYEQYF. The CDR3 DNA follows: TGCAGTGCTAGTAGGCAGGGAGGAGGCGGGAGGGCCTACGAGCAGTACTTC.

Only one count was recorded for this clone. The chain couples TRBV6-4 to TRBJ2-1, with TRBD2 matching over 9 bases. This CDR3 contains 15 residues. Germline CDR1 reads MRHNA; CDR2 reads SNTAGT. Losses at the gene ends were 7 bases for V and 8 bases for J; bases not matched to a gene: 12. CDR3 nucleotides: TGTGCCAGCAACCCGGAGGCGGGAGGGCCCTATGAGCAGTTCTTC. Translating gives CASNPEAGGPYEQFF.

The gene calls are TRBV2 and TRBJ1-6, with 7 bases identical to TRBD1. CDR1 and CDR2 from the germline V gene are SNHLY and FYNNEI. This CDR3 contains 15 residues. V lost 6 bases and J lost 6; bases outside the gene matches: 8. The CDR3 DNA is TGTGCCAGCAGCCCCTTCCAGGGGGGTAATTCACCCCTCCACTTT. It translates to CASSPFQGGNSPLHF.

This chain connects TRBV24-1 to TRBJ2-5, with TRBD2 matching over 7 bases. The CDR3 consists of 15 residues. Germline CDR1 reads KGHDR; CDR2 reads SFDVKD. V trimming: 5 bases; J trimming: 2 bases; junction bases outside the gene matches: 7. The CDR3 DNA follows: TGTGCCACCAGTGGCTCCGGCGGGAGACAAGAGACCCAGTACTTC. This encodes CATSGSGGRQETQYF.

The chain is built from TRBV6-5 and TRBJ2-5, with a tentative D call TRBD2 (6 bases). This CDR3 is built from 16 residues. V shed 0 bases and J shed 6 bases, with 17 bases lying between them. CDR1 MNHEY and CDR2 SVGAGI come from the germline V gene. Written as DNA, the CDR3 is TGTGCCAGCAGTTACTCCGGTCGGGGGAGTCGGAAGACCCAGTACTTC. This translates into CASSYSGRGSRKTQYF.

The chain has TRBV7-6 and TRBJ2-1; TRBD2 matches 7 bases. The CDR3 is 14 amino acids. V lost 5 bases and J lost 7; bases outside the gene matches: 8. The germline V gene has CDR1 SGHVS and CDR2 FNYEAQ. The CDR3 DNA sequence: TGTGCCAGCAGCCCCGGGACTATAGCGAATGAGCAGTTCTTC. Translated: CASSPGTIANEQFF.

CDR3 sequence reads: CASSYAGFSTDTQYF. CDR3 sequence (DNA): TGTGCCAGCAGTTACGCAGGGTTTAGCACAGATACGCAGTATTTT. The chain joins TRBV6-5 to TRBJ2-3, with D maybe TRBD1 (5 bases). The length of the CDR3 is 15 residues. The V end lost 2 bases, the J end lost 0 bases, and 9 bases lay between the germline ends. Germline V gene lookup returns CDR1 MNHEY and CDR2 SVGAGI.

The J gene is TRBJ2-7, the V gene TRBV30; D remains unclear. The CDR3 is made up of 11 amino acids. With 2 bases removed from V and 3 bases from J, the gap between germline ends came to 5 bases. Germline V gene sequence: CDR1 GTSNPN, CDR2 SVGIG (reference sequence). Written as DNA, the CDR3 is TGTGCCTGGAGTTCAGGCTACGAGCAGTACGTC. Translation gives CAWSSGYEQYV.

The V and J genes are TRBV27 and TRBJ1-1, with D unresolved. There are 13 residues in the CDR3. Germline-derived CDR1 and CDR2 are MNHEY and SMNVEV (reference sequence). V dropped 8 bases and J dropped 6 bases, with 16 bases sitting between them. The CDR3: CASEIRRGAEAFF. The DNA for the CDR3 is TGTGCCAGCGAGATTCGACGCGGCGCTGAAGCTTTCTTT.

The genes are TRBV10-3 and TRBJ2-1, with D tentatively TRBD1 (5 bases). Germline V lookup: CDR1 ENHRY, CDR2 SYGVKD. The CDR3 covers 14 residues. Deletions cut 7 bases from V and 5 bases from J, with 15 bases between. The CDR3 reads CAIKGGDRNNEQFF. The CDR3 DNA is TGTGCCATCAAGGGTGGCGACAGAAACAATGAGCAGTTCTTC.